The 24 T cell receptor beta chains below were found in one sample sequenced in a study of immune reconstitution after stem cell transplant in scleroderma. TCRdb fed the RT-PCR reads into MiXCR, producing one record per CDR3 protein. The table lists under 3,500 distinct CDR3 sequences, roughly 3.6% of them singletons, with approximately 3.2% in the top ten. This specimen was acquired before or after autologous hematopoietic stem cell transplantation (not recorded which). All receptors derive from a human donor with systemic sclerosis.

This chain joins TRBV5-6 and TRBJ1-1; D gene unclear. V was pared by 0 bases and J by 1 base, with 7 bases between. In germline, CDR1 is SGHDT, CDR2 YYEEEE. There are 14 residues in the CDR3. CDR3 sequence: CASSLGTGNTEAFF. The DNA of the CDR3 is TGTGCCAGCAGCTTGGGGACGGGGAACACTGAAGCTTTCTTT.

By frequency in the sample, this clonotype is medium-sized. The CDR3 DNA reads TGCGCCAGCAGCTCGCGACAGGGGCAAGAGACCCAGTACTTC. The encoded protein is CASSSRQGQETQYF. The V call is TRBV5-1, the J call TRBJ2-5; 8 bases map to TRBD1. CDR1 and CDR2 from the germline V gene are SGHRS and YFSETQ. This CDR3 spans 14 amino acids. V was clipped by 3 bases and J by 2 bases; unmatched bases: 3.

Only a few counts were recorded for this clonotype. V gene TRBV30 combines with J gene TRBJ1-2; D remains unclear. V was trimmed by 3 bases and J by 0 bases, leaving 8 bases between them. The length of the CDR3 is 13 residues. Germline-derived CDR1 and CDR2 are GTSNPN and SVGIG (reference sequence). This CDR3 reads CAWSLGANYGYTF. The CDR3 region has the DNA TGTGCCTGGAGCCTTGGGGCTAACTATGGCTACACCTTC.

In this sample, this clonotype turned up a few times. CDR3 region: CSASMPGGSGNTIYF. In DNA, the CDR3 is TGCAGTGCTAGCATGCCAGGGGGGTCCGGAAACACCATATATTTT. V is TRBV20-1 and J is TRBJ1-3; 7 nucleotides align to TRBD1. This CDR3 comprises 15 residues. The germline CDR1 and CDR2 sequences are DFQATT and SNEGSKA (reference sequence). The junction had 9 bases not matched to a gene; V was cut back by 3 bases and J by 4 bases.

Sample share makes this clonotype medium-sized. J is TRBJ2-7 and V is TRBV5-1, with TRBD1 identical over 9 bases. The J segment lost 6 bases and the V segment lost 6 bases, leaving 1 base of the junction unmatched. The CDR3 has 11 amino acids. The germline V gene encodes CDR1 SGHRS and CDR2 YFSETQ. CDR3 sequence (DNA): TGCGCCAGCACGACAGGGGGCGAGCAGTACTTC. It translates to CASTTGGEQYF. Full variable domain (outside the CDR3, taken from reference TRBV5-1 and TRBJ2-7): KAGVTQTPRYLIKTRGQQVTLSCSPISGHRSVSWYQQTPGQGLQFLFEYFSETQRNKGNFPGRFSGRQFSNSRSEMNVSTLELGDSALYLCASTTGGEQYFGPGTRLTVT.

In its sample, this clonotype ranks as medium-sized. This chain links TRBV4-3 with TRBJ2-7; TRBD1 matches 10 bases. CDR1 is LGHNA, CDR2 YSLEER, per germline. The CDR3 spans 16 residues. J lost 2 bases, V lost 4 bases, and 8 bases had no gene match. The CDR3 nucleotides read TGCGCCAGCAGCCCCCACACAGGACAGGGGGCCTACGAGCAGTACTTC. Its protein product is CASSPHTGQGAYEQYF.

By share of the sample, this clonotype is large. The V call is TRBV2, the J call TRBJ2-1; D is perhaps TRBD1 or TRBD2 (5 bases each). The CDR3 sequence is 17 residues long. V was trimmed by 2 bases and J by 0 bases, leaving 14 bases between them. Germline loops: CDR1 SNHLY, CDR2 FYNNEI. The CDR3 loop is CASSEMATGLSYNEQFF. CDR3 DNA sequence: TGTGCCAGCAGTGAAATGGCCACAGGACTCTCCTACAATGAGCAGTTCTTC.

This clonotype is judged medium-sized. Since the CDR3 does not end with the conserved phenylalanine or tryptophan, this likely comes from a read error. Because the CDR3's place on the DNA is in doubt, the DNA is left out and the CDR3 is given as listed by TCRdb. The CDR3: CTKAGGTLPSC. The genes are TRBV29-1 and TRBJ2-3; the D call of TRBD2 is as the table states it, not checked on the DNA. The germline CDR1 and CDR2 sequences are SQVTM and ANQGSEA. Termini included, the CDR3 measures 11 amino acids.

There are a few counts of this clonotype. A much more abundant neighbour one base away suggests this may be a read error. The rearrangement links TRBV12-3 or TRBV12-4 to TRBJ1-1; D gene ambiguous. The CDR3 length is 14 residues. CDR3 in DNA: TGTGTCAGCAGTCCCTCAGTTGGCGACACTGAAGCTTTCTTT. It codes for CVSSPSVGDTEAFF.

Sample share makes this clonotype medium-sized. The chain combines TRBV28 with TRBJ1-2; no reliable D call. Germline CDR1 is MDHEN and CDR2 is SYDVKM. V was cut by 5 bases and J by 5 bases, with 12 bases left in between. This CDR3 spans 13 amino acids. The CDR3 DNA is TGTGCCAGCAGTGATGGAAGAATTTATGGCTACACCTTC. Translation gives CASSDGRIYGYTF.

This clonotype was counted between two and nine times. This chain uses TRBV6-5 with TRBJ2-5, with 10 bases that match TRBD2. The CDR3 covers 16 residues. J gave up 5 bases and V 0 bases, and 6 bases lay outside the gene matches. Germline-derived CDR1 and CDR2 are MNHEY and SVGAGI. The CDR3 DNA reads as TGTGCCAGCAGTTACTCGGAGCGGGAGGGCCTTGAGACCCAGTACTTC. Translation: CASSYSEREGLETQYF.

This clonotype is termed medium-sized. The V gene is TRBV20-1, the J gene TRBJ1-2, with no clear D. CDR1 is DFQATT, CDR2 SNEGSKA, per germline (reference sequence). This CDR3 is 13 amino acids long. V dropped 6 bases and J dropped 8 bases, with 19 bases sitting between them. In DNA, the CDR3 is TGCAGTGCCAGAAGTCGGGCAGGCAGCGGCTACACCTTC. Amino acids: CSARSRAGSGYTF.

This clonotype is labeled medium-sized. This chain links TRBV14 with TRBJ2-1; D remains unclear. Trimming cost V 5 bases and J 5 bases, with 22 bases left between them. Germline V gene sequence: CDR1 SGHDN, CDR2 FVKESK. The CDR3 has 17 residues. The CDR3 DNA reads as TGTGCCAGCAGCTCCCCTCCTCCCGAAGAGATTAACAATGAGCAGTTCTTC. Protein product: CASSSPPPEEINNEQFF.

This clonotype rates as medium-sized. This chain uses TRBV5-1 with TRBJ1-4; 7 bases map to TRBD1. The germline V gene encodes CDR1 SGHRS and CDR2 YFSETQ. Unmatched junction bases numbered 3, after V lost 0 bases and J lost 7 bases. This CDR3 contains 14 residues. CDR3 residues: CASSLGDRLEKLFF. In DNA, the CDR3 is TGCGCCAGCAGCTTGGGGGACAGACTTGAAAAACTGTTTTTT.

This clonotype ranks as medium-sized (0.01 to 0.1%). V usage is TRBV7-3 and J usage is TRBJ1-5; D is undetermined. Trimming stripped 5 bases from V and 3 bases from J, with 14 bases between. The germline V gene encodes CDR1 SGHTA and CDR2 FQGTGA. The CDR3 sequence is 15 residues long. The DNA of the CDR3 is TGTGCCAGCAGCCCGATGTCCGAAAACAATCAGCCCCAGCATTTT. Amino acid sequence: CASSPMSENNQPQHF.

Ten or more counts support this clonotype. The V gene is TRBV20-1, the J gene TRBJ2-7; D ambiguous. Between the trimmed V and J ends, which lost 4 bases and 0 bases, there was a span of 7 bases. Per germline, CDR1 DFQATT and CDR2 SNEGSKA (reference sequence). The CDR3 sequence is 12 residues long. The CDR3 loop reads CSAKAISYEQYF. In DNA form, the CDR3 reads TGCAGTGCTAAGGCGATCTCCTACGAGCAGTACTTC.

This clonotype is labeled medium-sized (0.01 to 0.1%). The gene calls are TRBV5-1 and TRBJ1-1; D might be TRBD1 (5 bases). The germline V gene encodes CDR1 SGHRS and CDR2 YFSETQ. The CDR3 length is 15 residues. The ends were cut back, 6 bases at V and 4 bases at J, with 19 bases in the middle. CDR3 protein: CASTAGGGGSTEAFF. CDR3 DNA sequence: TGCGCCAGCACGGCCGGGGGAGGAGGAAGCACTGAAGCTTTCTTT.

This clonotype is judged medium-sized. This chain links TRBV20-1 with TRBJ1-4; tentatively, D is TRBD1 (5 bases). The CDR3 totals 13 residues. CDR1 and CDR2 (germline): DFQATT, SNEGSKA (reference sequence). The V end was cut by 1 base, the J end by 6 bases, with 9 bases between. The chain's CDR3 is CSARVRGDEKLFF. CDR3 bases: TGCAGTGCTAGAGTTCGGGGGGATGAAAAACTGTTTTTT.

This chain connects TRBV6-2 or TRBV6-3 to TRBJ2-1; D is ambiguous. V lost 6 bases and J 3 bases, leaving 6 bases between the germline ends. Germline V gene data show CDR1 as MNHEY and CDR2 as SVGEGT. The CDR3 runs to 12 residues. CDR3 residues: CASSLDYNEQFF. CDR3 sequence (DNA): TGTGCCAGCAGCCTTGACTACAATGAGCAGTTCTTC.

Within the sample, this clonotype is medium-sized (0.01 to 0.1%). The rearrangement links TRBV5-1 to TRBJ1-1; TRBD1 agrees at 7 bases. The germline V gene encodes CDR1 SGHRS and CDR2 YFSETQ. V lost 5 bases and J lost 6; bases outside the gene matches: 13. CDR3 length: 15 residues. CDR3 loop: CASSNRGPGGPEAFF. In DNA form, the CDR3 reads TGCGCCAGCAGTAACCGCGGGCCAGGGGGGCCTGAAGCTTTCTTT.

The chain is built from TRBV21-1 and TRBJ1-6. TRBV21-1 is a listed pseudogene. This CDR3 has 16 residues. The CDR3 protein is CASSGSGNTMNSPLHF. In DNA, the CDR3 is TGTGCCAGCAGCGGGAGCGGGAACACGATGAATTCACCCCTCCACTTT.

This clonotype is labeled medium-sized. The V and J genes are TRBV29-1 and TRBJ1-5, with D unresolved. CDR1 and CDR2 (germline): SQVTM, ANQGSEA. The CDR3 covers 14 residues. V was trimmed by 4 bases and J by 3 bases, leaving 13 bases between them. CDR3 sequence (DNA): TGCAGCGTTGCTAAGGGAAGGGACAATCAGCCCCAGCATTTT. Encoded protein: CSVAKGRDNQPQHF.

In its sample, this clonotype ranks as medium-sized. The genes are TRBV5-1 and TRBJ1-2; D may be TRBD1 (5 bases). Germline-derived CDR1 and CDR2 are SGHRS and YFSETQ. V was shortened by 3 bases and J by 2 bases, with 14 bases between the two germline ends. There are 15 residues in the CDR3. The DNA for the CDR3 is TGCGCCAGCAGCTCAGGGTCCTGGGCGAACTATGGCTACACCTTC. Amino acid sequence: CASSSGSWANYGYTF.

The J gene is TRBJ2-2, the V gene TRBV7-9; D ambiguous. Trimming removed 5 bases from V and 3 bases from J, with 16 bases in between. In germline, CDR1 is SEHNR, CDR2 FQNEAQ (reference sequence). CDR3 length: 16 residues. Here the CDR3 reads CASSSSRAGYTGELFF. The CDR3 nucleotides read TGTGCCAGCAGCAGCTCAAGGGCCGGGTACACCGGGGAGCTGTTTTTT.